This T cell receptor beta chain was recovered during a study of shared clonotypes between healthy human individuals. Worth noting for this clone: Antigen: not known.

CD45RA+ naive and CD45RA-negative memory subsets were separated from CD4+ cells. Repertoires were generated with immunoSEQ multiplex PCR, while TCRdb's copy carries only in-frame clones and drops some. Of approximately 2.5 million clones in the sample, more than 90% were seen once. Trimming left V 10 bases short and J 2 bases short, with 17 bases between. This CDR3 comprises 15 residues. Germline-derived CDR1 and CDR2 are MNHNY and SVGAGI (reference sequence). Study-wide findings and caveats: The study generally estimated greater richness for naive than memory subsets.

Sample: naive CD4+ T cells sorted from blood. The subset: CD45RA+ positively selected. The rearrangement uses TRBV6-6 and TRBJ1-4; the D gene is possibly TRBD1 (5 bases). The origin of this receptor is a man aged 18 to 29 in good health. The CDR3 DNA is TGTGCCACCCGTTCCCCCGGGGCGACTAATGAAAAACTGTTTTTT. Its protein is CATRSPGATNEKLFF.